The sequence of this T cell receptor (beta chain) was determined in a study of Graves' ophthalmopathy and Graves' hyperthyroidism. Across the whole study: Prior to any treatment, peripheral blood was collected at the time of initial diagnosis.

Amplification targeted the TCR beta CDR3 regions, with RNA transcripts as the source material. Scientists carried out first-round RT-PCR using HTBI primers and then a second-round multiplex PCR. TCRdb fed the multiplex PCR reads into MiXCR, producing one record per CDR3 protein. The sample lists over 500,000 distinct CDR3 sequences, over 20% occurring once. Patients were left out if they had other autoimmune diseases, uncontrolled infections, pregnancy or lactation. Germline V gene sequence: CDR1 SGHDN, CDR2 FVKESK. CDR3 length: 14 residues. Deletions cut 6 bases from V and 4 bases from J, with 16 bases between. This clonotype was observed many times.

Sequencing was performed on peripheral blood. The V gene is TRBV14, the J gene TRBJ2-7; perhaps D is TRBD1 or TRBD2 (5 bases each). This sequence was found in a woman between 18 and 30 years old with stable Graves' hyperthyroidism. Some clones in this sample may be carry-over from other donors' samples. CDR3 in DNA: TGTGCCAGCAGGCACTCCGGGACGGCGTACGAGCAGTACTTC. Protein sequence: CASRHSGTAYEQYF.